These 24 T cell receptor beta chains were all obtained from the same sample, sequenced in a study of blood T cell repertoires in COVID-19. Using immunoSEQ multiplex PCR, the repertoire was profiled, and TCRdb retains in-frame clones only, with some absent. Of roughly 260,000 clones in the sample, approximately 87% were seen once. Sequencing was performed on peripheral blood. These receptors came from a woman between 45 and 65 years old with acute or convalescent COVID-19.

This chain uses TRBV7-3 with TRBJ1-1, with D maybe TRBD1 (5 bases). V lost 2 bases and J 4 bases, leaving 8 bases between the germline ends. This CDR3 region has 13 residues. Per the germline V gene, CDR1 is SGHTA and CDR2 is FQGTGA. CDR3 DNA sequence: TGTGCCAGCAGCTTACACGGGGGCACTGAAGCTTTCTTT. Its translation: CASSLHGGTEAFF.

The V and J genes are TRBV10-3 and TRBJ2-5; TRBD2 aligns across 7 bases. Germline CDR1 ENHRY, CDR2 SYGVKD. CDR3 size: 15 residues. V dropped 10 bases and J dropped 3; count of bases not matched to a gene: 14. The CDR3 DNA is TGTGCCACCCAGTGGGGGGGGAGAGGAGAAGAGACCCAGTACTTC. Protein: CATQWGGRGEETQYF.

CDR3 coding DNA: TGCGCCAGCAGCCAGAGTTCCTACCAGAGGCCCGTGGCAGCTTTCTTT. Protein sequence: CASSQSSYQRPVAAFF. The chain couples TRBV4-3 to TRBJ1-1; no clear D. The length of the CDR3 is 16 residues. Trimming stripped 3 bases from V and 10 bases from J, with 24 bases between. The germline V gene has CDR1 LGHNA and CDR2 YSLEER.

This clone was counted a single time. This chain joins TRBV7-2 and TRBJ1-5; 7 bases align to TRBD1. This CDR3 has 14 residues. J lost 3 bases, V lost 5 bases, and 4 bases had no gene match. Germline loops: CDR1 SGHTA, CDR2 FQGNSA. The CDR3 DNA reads TGTGCCAGCAGCCGGGACAGAAACAATCAGCCCCAGCATTTT. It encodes CASSRDRNNQPQHF.

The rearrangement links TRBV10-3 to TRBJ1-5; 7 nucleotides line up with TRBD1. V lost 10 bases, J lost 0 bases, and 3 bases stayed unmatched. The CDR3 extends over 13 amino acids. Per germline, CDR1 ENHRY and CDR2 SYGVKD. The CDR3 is CATRQGSNQPQHF. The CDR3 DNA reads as TGTGCCACCCGACAGGGTAGCAATCAGCCCCAGCATTTT.

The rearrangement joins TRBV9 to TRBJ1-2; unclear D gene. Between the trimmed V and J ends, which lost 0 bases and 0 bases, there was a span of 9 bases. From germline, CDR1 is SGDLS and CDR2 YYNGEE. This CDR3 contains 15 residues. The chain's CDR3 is CASSVDLSANYGYTF. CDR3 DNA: TGTGCCAGCAGCGTAGATCTTTCGGCTAACTATGGCTACACCTTC.

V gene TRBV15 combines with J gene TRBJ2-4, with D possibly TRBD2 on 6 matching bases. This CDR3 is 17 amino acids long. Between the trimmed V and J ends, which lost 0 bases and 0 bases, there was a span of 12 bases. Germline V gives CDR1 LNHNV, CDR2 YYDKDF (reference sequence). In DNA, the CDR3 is TGTGCCACCAGCAGAGATTTCGGTAGCGGAGCCAAAAACATTCAGTACTTC. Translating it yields CATSRDFGSGAKNIQYF. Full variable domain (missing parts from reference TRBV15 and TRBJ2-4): DAMVIQNPRYQVTQFGKPVTLSCSQTLNHNVMYWYQQKSSQAPKLLFHYYDKDFNNEADTPDNFQSRRPNTSFCFLDIRSPGLGDTAMYLCATSRDFGSGAKNIQYFGAGTRLSVL.

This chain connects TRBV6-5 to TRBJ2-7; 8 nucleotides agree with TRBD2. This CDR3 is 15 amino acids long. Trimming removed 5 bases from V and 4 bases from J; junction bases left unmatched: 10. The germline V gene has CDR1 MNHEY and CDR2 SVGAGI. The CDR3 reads CASSRTGGRAYEQYF. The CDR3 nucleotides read TGTGCCAGCAGTCGAACGGGGGGGCGAGCTTACGAGCAGTACTTC.

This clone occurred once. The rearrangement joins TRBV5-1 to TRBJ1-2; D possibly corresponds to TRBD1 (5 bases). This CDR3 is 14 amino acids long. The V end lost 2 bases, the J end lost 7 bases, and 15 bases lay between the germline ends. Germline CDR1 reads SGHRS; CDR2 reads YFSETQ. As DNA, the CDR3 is TGCGCCAGCAGCTTCGGGCAGGGTTGGAGTGGCTACACCTTC. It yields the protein CASSFGQGWSGYTF.

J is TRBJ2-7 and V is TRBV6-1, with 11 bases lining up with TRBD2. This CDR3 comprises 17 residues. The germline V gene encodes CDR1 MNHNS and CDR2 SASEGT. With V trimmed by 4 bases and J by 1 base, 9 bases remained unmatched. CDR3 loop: CASSAARGTSGSYEQYF. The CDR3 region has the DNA TGTGCCAGCAGTGCGGCCCGTGGGACTAGCGGATCCTACGAGCAGTACTTC.

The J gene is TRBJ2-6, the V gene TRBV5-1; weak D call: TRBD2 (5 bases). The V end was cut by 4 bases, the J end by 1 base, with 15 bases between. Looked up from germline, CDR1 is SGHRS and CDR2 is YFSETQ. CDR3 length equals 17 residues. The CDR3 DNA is TGCGCCAGCAGCAGCGGAGGTTGGGATTCTGGGGCCAACGTCCTGACTTTC. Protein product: CASSSGGWDSGANVLTF.

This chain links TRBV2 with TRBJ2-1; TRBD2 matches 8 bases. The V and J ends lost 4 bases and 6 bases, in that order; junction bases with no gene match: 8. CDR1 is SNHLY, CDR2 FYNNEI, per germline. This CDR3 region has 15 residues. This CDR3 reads CASSGGLAGPNEQFF. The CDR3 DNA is TGTGCCAGCAGTGGGGGGCTAGCGGGTCCCAATGAGCAGTTCTTC.

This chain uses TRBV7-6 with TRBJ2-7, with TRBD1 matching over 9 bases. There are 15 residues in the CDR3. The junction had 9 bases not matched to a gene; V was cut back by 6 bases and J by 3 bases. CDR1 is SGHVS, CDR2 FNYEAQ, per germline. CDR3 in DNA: TGTGCCAGCAGTCCTTTACCGGGACAGGGCTACGAGCAGTACTTC. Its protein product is CASSPLPGQGYEQYF. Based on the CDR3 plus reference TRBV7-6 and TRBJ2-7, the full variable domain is GAGVSQSPRYKVTKRGQDVALRCDPISGHVSLYWYRQALGQGPEFLTYFNYEAQQDKSGLPNDRFSAERPEGSISTLTIQRTEQRDSAMYRCASSPLPGQGYEQYFGPGTRLTVT.

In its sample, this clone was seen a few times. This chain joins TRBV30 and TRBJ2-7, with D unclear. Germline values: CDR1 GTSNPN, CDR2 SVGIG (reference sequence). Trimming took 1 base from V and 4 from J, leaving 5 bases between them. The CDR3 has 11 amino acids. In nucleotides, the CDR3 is TGTGCCTGGAGTGCTATGTACGAGCAGTACTTC. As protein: CAWSAMYEQYF.

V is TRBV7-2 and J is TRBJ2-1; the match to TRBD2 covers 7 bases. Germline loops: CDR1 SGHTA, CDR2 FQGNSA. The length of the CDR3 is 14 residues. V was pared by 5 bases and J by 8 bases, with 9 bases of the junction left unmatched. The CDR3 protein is CASSPAGSGYEQFF. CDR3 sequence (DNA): TGTGCCAGCAGCCCAGCGGGTAGCGGGTATGAGCAGTTCTTC.

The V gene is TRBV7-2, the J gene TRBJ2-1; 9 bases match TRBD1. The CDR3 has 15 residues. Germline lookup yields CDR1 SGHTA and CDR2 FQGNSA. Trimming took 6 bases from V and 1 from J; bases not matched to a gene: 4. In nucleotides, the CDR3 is TGTGCCAGCAGACAGGACAGGGGTTCCTACAATGAGCAGTTCTTC. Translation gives CASRQDRGSYNEQFF. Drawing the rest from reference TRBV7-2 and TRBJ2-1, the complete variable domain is GAGVSQSPSNKVTEKGKDVELRCDPISGHTALYWYRQSLGQGLEFLIYFQGNSAPDKSGLPSDRFSAERTGGSVSTLTIQRTQQEDSAVYLCASRQDRGSYNEQFFGPGTRLTVL.

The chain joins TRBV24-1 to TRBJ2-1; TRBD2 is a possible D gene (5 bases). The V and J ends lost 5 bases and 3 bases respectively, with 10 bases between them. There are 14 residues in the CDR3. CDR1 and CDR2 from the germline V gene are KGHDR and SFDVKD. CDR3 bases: TGTGCCACCAGTGTCCCTGGGAGCTACAATGAGCAGTTCTTC. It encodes CATSVPGSYNEQFF.

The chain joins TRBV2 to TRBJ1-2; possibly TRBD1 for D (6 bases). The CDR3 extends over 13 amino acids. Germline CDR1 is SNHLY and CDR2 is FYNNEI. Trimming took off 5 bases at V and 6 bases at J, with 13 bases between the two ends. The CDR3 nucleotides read TGTGCCAGCAGTTACACAGGGATTGATGGCTACACCTTC. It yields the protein CASSYTGIDGYTF.

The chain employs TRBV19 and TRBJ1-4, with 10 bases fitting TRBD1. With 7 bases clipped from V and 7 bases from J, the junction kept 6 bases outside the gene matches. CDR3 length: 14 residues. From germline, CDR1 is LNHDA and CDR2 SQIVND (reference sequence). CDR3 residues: CASTDRDRGEKLFF. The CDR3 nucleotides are TGTGCCAGTACTGACCGGGACAGGGGTGAAAAACTGTTTTTT. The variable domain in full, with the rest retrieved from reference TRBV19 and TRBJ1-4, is DGGITQSPKYLFRKEGQNVTLSCEQNLNHDAMYWYRQDPGQGLRLIYYSQIVNDFQKGDIAEGYSVSREKKESFPLTVTSAQKNPTAFYLCASTDRDRGEKLFFGSGTQLSVL.

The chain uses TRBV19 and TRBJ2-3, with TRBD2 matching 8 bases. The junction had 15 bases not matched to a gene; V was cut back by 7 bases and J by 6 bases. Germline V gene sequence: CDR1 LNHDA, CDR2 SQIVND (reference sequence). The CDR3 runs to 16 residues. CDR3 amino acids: CASIKGTSGPTDTQYF. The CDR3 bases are TGTGCCAGTATAAAGGGCACTAGCGGACCCACGGATACGCAGTATTTT.

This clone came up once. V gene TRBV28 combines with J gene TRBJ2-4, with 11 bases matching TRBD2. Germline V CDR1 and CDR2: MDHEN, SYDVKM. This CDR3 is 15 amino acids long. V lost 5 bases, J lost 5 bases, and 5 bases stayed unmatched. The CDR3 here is CASSGGTSGENIQYF. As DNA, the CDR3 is TGTGCCAGCAGTGGGGGGACTAGCGGTGAAAACATTCAGTACTTC.

The CDR3 DNA sequence: TGTGCCAGTAGTTTCAGAAGTAATGCCCAGCATTTT. Translated: CASSFRSNAQHF. V gene TRBV19 combines with J gene TRBJ1-5; D is undetermined. Germline V gives CDR1 LNHDA, CDR2 SQIVND (reference sequence). The V end was cut by 5 bases, the J end by 11 bases, with 13 bases between. The CDR3 runs to 12 residues.

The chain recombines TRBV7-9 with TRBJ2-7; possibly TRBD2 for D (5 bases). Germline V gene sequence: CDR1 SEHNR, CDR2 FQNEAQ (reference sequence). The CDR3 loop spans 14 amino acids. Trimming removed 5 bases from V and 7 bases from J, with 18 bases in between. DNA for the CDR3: TGTGCCAGCAGCGCCCAGTCGGGAACGCCGGAGCAGTACTTC. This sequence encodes CASSAQSGTPEQYF. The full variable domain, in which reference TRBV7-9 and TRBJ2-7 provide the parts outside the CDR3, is DTGVSQNPRHKITKRGQNVTFRCDPISEHNRLYWYRQTLGQGPEFLTYFQNEAQLEKSRLLSDRFSAERPKGSFSTLEIQRTEQGDSAMYLCASSAQSGTPEQYFGPGTRLTVT.

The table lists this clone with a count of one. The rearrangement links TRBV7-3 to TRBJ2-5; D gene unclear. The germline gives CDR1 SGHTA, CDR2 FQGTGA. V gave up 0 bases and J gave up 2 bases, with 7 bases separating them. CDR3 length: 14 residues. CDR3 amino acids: CASSLTRSQETQYF. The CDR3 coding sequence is TGTGCCAGCAGCTTAACGAGGAGTCAAGAGACCCAGTACTTC. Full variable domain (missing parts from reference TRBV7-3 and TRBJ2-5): GAGVSQTPSNKVTEKGKYVELRCDPISGHTALYWYRQSLGQGPEFLIYFQGTGAADDSGLPNDRFFAVRPEGSVSTLKIQRTERGDSAVYLCASSLTRSQETQYFGPGTRLLVL.